One sample yielded the 16 T cell receptor beta chains listed below, sequenced in a study of immune evolution from preneoplasia to lung adenocarcinoma. The method was immunoSEQ multiplex PCR; TCRdb's version includes in-frame clones alone and lacks a portion of them. The sample consists of some 2,000 clones, 80% to 90% of them appearing once. Sequenced: FFPE adjacent normal lung tissue. These receptors all come from a person aged 70 to 85 with lung adenocarcinoma.

The J gene is TRBJ1-2, the V gene TRBV5-1, with a weak D call TRBD1 (6 bases). The CDR3 has 13 residues. V lost 1 base and J 6 bases, leaving 10 bases between the germline ends. Germline CDR1 SGHRS, CDR2 YFSETQ. For the CDR3, the DNA is TGCGCCAGCAGCTTGAATAGGGGGGATGGCTACACCTTC. This gives the protein CASSLNRGDGYTF.

The rearrangement joins TRBV5-1 to TRBJ1-2, with unresolved D. Trimming cost V 4 bases and J 5 bases, with 9 bases left between them. This CDR3 contains 12 residues. CDR1 and CDR2 (germline): SGHRS, YFSETQ. The CDR3 DNA is TGCGCCAGCAGCGAGGGCCGGTATGGCTACACCTTC. Its translation: CASSEGRYGYTF.

The V gene is TRBV2, the J gene TRBJ1-4, with a tentative D call TRBD1 (5 bases). The ends were cut back, 5 bases at V and 4 bases at J, with 11 bases in the middle. Germline V gene sequence: CDR1 SNHLY, CDR2 FYNNEI. The CDR3 loop spans 14 amino acids. The CDR3 nucleotides are TGTGCCAGCAGTAAGGGACTGTTTAATGAAAAACTGTTTTTT. Translating gives CASSKGLFNEKLFF.

The CDR3: CASSQVGGNGTFF. The CDR3 coding sequence is TGTGCCAGCAGCCAAGTCGGAGGGAATGGGACTTTCTTT. The chain combines TRBV4-2 with TRBJ1-1; unclear D gene. The V end lost 1 base, the J end lost 12 bases, and 15 bases lay between the germline ends. Germline loops: CDR1 LGHNA, CDR2 YNFKEQ. CDR3 length: 13 residues.

This chain connects TRBV11-2 to TRBJ2-7, with 8 bases fitting TRBD1. The germline gives CDR1 SGHAT, CDR2 FQNNGV. There are 16 residues in the CDR3. J lost 0 bases, V lost 0 bases, and 4 bases had no gene match. CDR3 residues: CASSLDMGQASYEQYF. CDR3 DNA: TGTGCCAGCAGCTTAGATATGGGACAGGCCTCCTACGAGCAGTACTTC.

The chain uses TRBV30 and TRBJ1-2; D is perhaps TRBD1 (5 bases). V lost 4 bases, J lost 8 bases, and 14 bases lay in between. The CDR3 runs 12 residues. The V gene's germline CDR1 is GTSNPN and CDR2 SVGIG (reference sequence). The CDR3 DNA reads TGTGCCTGGACTTCGGACCAGGGAGGCTACACCTTC. It specifies CAWTSDQGGYTF.

This chain links TRBV7-9 with TRBJ2-7, with 9 positions matching TRBD2. This CDR3 has 16 residues. Per germline, CDR1 SEHNR and CDR2 FQNEAQ (reference sequence). Germline trimming cut 0 bases from V and 9 bases from J; bases unmatched to any gene: 12. CDR3 sequence reads: CASSLAQASGTALQYF. The CDR3 coding sequence is TGTGCCAGCAGCTTAGCGCAGGCTAGCGGGACTGCCCTGCAGTACTTC.

This sequence joins TRBV29-1 and TRBJ1-2, with a tentative D call TRBD1 (5 bases). Between the trimmed V and J ends, which lost 5 bases and 3 bases, there was a span of 16 bases. The germline V gene has CDR1 SQVTM and CDR2 ANQGSEA. The CDR3 is 14 residues long. The CDR3 DNA follows: TGCAGCGTTTGGGGGGGGGTGTCGGACTATGGCTACACCTTC. Translation gives CSVWGGVSDYGYTF.

The chain carries TRBV18 and TRBJ2-2; possible D gene TRBD1, 6 bases. Germline V lookup: CDR1 KGHSH, CDR2 LQKENI. Trimming took 6 bases from V and 6 from J, leaving 14 bases between them. This CDR3 region has 14 residues. The DNA for the CDR3 is TGTGCCAGCTCCCCCACAGGGAAGGCCGGGGAGCTGTTTTTT. Translating gives CASSPTGKAGELFF. Full variable domain (rest looked up from reference TRBV18 and TRBJ2-2): NAGVMQNPRHLVRRRGQEARLRCSPMKGHSHVYWYRQLPEEGLKFMVYLQKENIIDESGMPKERFSAEFPKEGPSILRIQQVVRGDSAAYFCASSPTGKAGELFFGEGSRLTVL.

J is TRBJ2-7 and V is TRBV11-2; TRBD2 agrees at 7 bases. Unmatched junction bases numbered 4, after V lost 2 bases and J lost 3 bases. Germline V gives CDR1 SGHAT, CDR2 FQNNGV. The CDR3 has 14 residues. The DNA of the CDR3 is TGTGCCAGCAGCTTACAAGCGGGGTTCTACGAGCAGTACTTC. It encodes CASSLQAGFYEQYF.

J is TRBJ2-6 and V is TRBV2, with 11 bases lining up with TRBD1. Trimming removed 7 bases from V and 0 bases from J; junction bases left unmatched: 8. Looked up from germline, CDR1 is SNHLY and CDR2 is FYNNEI. The CDR3 is made up of 18 amino acids. The CDR3, as DNA: TGTGCCAGCACCGCGACCGGGACAGGGGGCTCTGGGGCCAACGTCCTGACTTTC. Translation gives CASTATGTGGSGANVLTF.

This chain joins TRBV2 and TRBJ1-2, with unresolved D. The CDR3 loop spans 13 amino acids. The germline V gene has CDR1 SNHLY and CDR2 FYNNEI. Trimming left V 7 bases short and J 10 bases short, with 19 bases between. The CDR3 DNA reads TGTGCCAGCACCTCGGGAAGTCGGAACCTCTACACCTTC. It codes for CASTSGSRNLYTF.

The chain links TRBV7-3 to TRBJ2-1, with 15 bases matching TRBD2. Germline V gives CDR1 SGHTA, CDR2 FQGTGA. The V gene end was trimmed by 5 bases and the J gene end by 5 bases; junction bases not matched to a gene: 10. This CDR3 is 18 amino acids long. The CDR3 DNA follows: TGTGCCAGCAGCCCAGGACTAGCGGGAGGGCCCTCGAACAATGAGCAGTTCTTC. It is translated as CASSPGLAGGPSNNEQFF.

The chain has TRBV15 and TRBJ1-2; D unresolved. V shed 0 bases and J shed 11 bases, with 13 bases lying between them. CDR1 and CDR2 from the germline V gene are LNHNV and YYDKDF (reference sequence). The CDR3 is 13 residues long. The CDR3 loop reads CATSRDQAEAYTF. The CDR3, as DNA: TGTGCCACCAGCAGAGATCAGGCAGAAGCATACACCTTC.

The chain recombines TRBV9 with TRBJ2-2; TRBD1 agrees at 9 bases. The trim removed 3 bases at V and 5 bases at J, leaving 8 bases unmatched. Germline V CDR1 and CDR2: SGDLS, YYNGEE. The CDR3 is made up of 16 amino acids. The DNA for the CDR3 is TGTGCCAGCAGCGAGGAGGGGACAGGGAGAACCGGGGAGCTGTTTTTT. This translates into CASSEEGTGRTGELFF.

CDR3 loop: CASSYDSGGAPVAFF. CDR3 sequence (DNA): TGTGCCAGCAGTTACGATTCGGGGGGCGCCCCGGTAGCTTTCTTT. The chain links TRBV6-6 to TRBJ1-1; TRBD1 is a possible D gene (6 bases). This CDR3 has 15 amino acids. From germline, CDR1 is MNHNY and CDR2 SVGAGI (reference sequence). The ends were cut back, 2 bases at V and 10 bases at J, with 20 bases in the middle.